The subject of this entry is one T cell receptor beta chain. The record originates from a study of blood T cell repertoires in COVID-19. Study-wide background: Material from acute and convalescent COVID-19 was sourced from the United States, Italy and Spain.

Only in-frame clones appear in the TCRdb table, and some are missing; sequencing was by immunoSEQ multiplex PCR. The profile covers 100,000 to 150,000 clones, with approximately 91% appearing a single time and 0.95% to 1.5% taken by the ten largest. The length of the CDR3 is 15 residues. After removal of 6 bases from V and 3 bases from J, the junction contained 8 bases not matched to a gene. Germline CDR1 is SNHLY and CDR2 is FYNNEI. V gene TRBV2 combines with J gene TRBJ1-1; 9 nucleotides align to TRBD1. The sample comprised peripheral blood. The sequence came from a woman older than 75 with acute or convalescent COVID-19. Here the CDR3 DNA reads TGTGCCAGCAGCGCCTCCGGGACAGGGTACACTGAAGCTTTCTTT. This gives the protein CASSASGTGYTEAFF. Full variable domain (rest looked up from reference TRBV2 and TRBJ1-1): EPEVTQTPSHQVTQMGQEVILRCVPISNHLYFYWYRQILGQKVEFLVSFYNNEISEKSEIFDDQFSVERPDGSNFTLKIRSTKLEDSAMYFCASSASGTGYTEAFFGQGTRLTVV.